These 21 T cell receptor beta chains came from one sample sequenced in a study of T cells after yellow fever vaccination. TCRdb ran MiXCR on the 5' RACE reads and lists one entry per CDR3 protein. The data contain over 250,000 distinct CDR3 sequences, around 4.9% of them seen just once; the ten biggest clones take up under 3.5%. The sample consisted of CD4+ T cells sorted from PBMCs, taken on the day of the yellow fever booster vaccination. The source of these receptors is a man aged 18 to 30 who received the YFV17D yellow fever vaccine.

This clonotype was observed many times. V is TRBV7-9 and J is TRBJ2-3; 7 nucleotides line up with TRBD2. The CDR3 loop spans 16 amino acids. Germline loops: CDR1 SEHNR, CDR2 FQNEAQ (reference sequence). J lost 4 bases, V lost 3 bases, and 10 bases had no gene match. DNA for the CDR3: TGTGCCAGCAGCTTCCTGGGACTACGTTCGGCAGATACGCAGTATTTT. Translation: CASSFLGLRSADTQYF.

This clonotype has at least ten counts. CDR3 in amino acids: CASSSGGGAYNEQFF. The CDR3 bases are TGCGCCAGCTCATCTGGGGGGGGTGCCTACAATGAGCAGTTCTTC. The chain is built from TRBV5-1 and TRBJ2-1; TRBD2 agrees at 7 bases. The trim removed 7 bases at V and 2 bases at J, leaving 9 bases unmatched. The CDR3 extends over 15 amino acids. Germline CDR1 is SGHRS and CDR2 is YFSETQ. Full variable domain (missing parts from reference TRBV5-1 and TRBJ2-1): KAGVTQTPRYLIKTRGQQVTLSCSPISGHRSVSWYQQTPGQGLQFLFEYFSETQRNKGNFPGRFSGRQFSNSRSEMNVSTLELGDSALYLCASSSGGGAYNEQFFGPGTRLTVL.

This clonotype was recorded at least ten times. The chain combines TRBV7-2 with TRBJ2-5; possibly TRBD1 for D (5 bases). V lost 6 bases to trimming and J lost 2 bases, with 13 bases between them. This CDR3 is 14 amino acids long. The germline V gene encodes CDR1 SGHTA and CDR2 FQGNSA. The CDR3: CASRFKGPQETQYF. The CDR3 DNA follows: TGTGCCAGCAGGTTCAAGGGGCCTCAAGAGACCCAGTACTTC.

The table lists this clonotype with many counts. The rearrangement joins TRBV18 to TRBJ1-4; TRBD1 aligns across 8 bases. V was pared by 3 bases and J by 8 bases, with 2 bases of the junction left unmatched. Germline-derived CDR1 and CDR2 are KGHSH and LQKENI. The CDR3 runs to 13 residues. This CDR3 is CASSPDRAEKLFF. In DNA form, the CDR3 reads TGTGCCAGCTCACCGGACAGGGCCGAAAAACTGTTTTTT.

This clonotype was seen more than once but under ten times. The rearrangement joins TRBV12-3 or TRBV12-4 to TRBJ2-5, with D perhaps being TRBD1 or TRBD2 (6 bases each). The CDR3 is made up of 15 amino acids. V gave up 7 bases and J gave up 0 bases, with 15 bases separating them. The CDR3 reads CASKLRGGYQETQYF. The CDR3 coding sequence is TGTGCCAGCAAGCTAAGAGGGGGGTACCAAGAGACCCAGTACTTC.

This clonotype was counted a few times. The rearrangement uses TRBV12-3 or TRBV12-4 and TRBJ1-1; D gene unclear. The CDR3 is 13 amino acids. V was shortened by 0 bases and J by 6 bases, with 8 bases between the two germline ends. Here the CDR3 DNA reads TGTGCCAGCAGTTTAGCGCTTAGGGCTGAAGCTTTCTTT. It is translated as CASSLALRAEAFF.

The chain employs TRBV19 and TRBJ2-2, with TRBD2 identical over 13 bases. The J segment lost 3 bases and the V segment lost 7 bases, leaving 5 bases of the junction unmatched. This CDR3 spans 16 amino acids. Germline CDR1 is LNHDA and CDR2 is SQIVND (reference sequence). The CDR3 region has the DNA TGTGCCAGTATTCGGACTAGCGGGGGTTACACCGGGGAGCTGTTTTTT. Its protein product is CASIRTSGGYTGELFF.

This clonotype has ten or more counts. This chain joins TRBV9 and TRBJ2-1; D not resolved. The CDR3 is 14 residues long. The V end lost 5 bases, the J end lost 0 bases, and 9 bases lay between the germline ends. Germline lookup yields CDR1 SGDLS and CDR2 YYNGEE. The CDR3 region is CASRQVSSYNEQFF. DNA for the CDR3: TGTGCCAGCAGGCAGGTTAGCTCCTACAATGAGCAGTTCTTC.

The chain links TRBV7-2 to TRBJ1-2, with 7 bases that match TRBD1. V was clipped by 5 bases and J by 7 bases; unmatched bases: 10. The germline V gene has CDR1 SGHTA and CDR2 FQGNSA. This CDR3 has 14 amino acids. The CDR3 nucleotides read TGTGCCAGCAGCCCGGGACAGCCTATCTCTGGCTACACCTTC. Its protein is CASSPGQPISGYTF.

The gene calls are TRBV27 and TRBJ2-6; D unresolved. This CDR3 is built from 17 residues. CDR1 and CDR2 (germline): MNHEY, SMNVEV (reference sequence). Trimming removed 6 bases at V and 0 bases at J, with 15 bases between. CDR3 residues: CASSRNQGLSGANVLTF. As DNA, the CDR3 is TGTGCCAGCAGCCGGAATCAAGGCCTCTCTGGGGCCAACGTCCTGACTTTC.

The chain combines TRBV6-5 with TRBJ2-3; D might be TRBD2 (5 bases). V lost 2 bases, J lost 0 bases, and 12 bases lay in between. Germline CDR1 MNHEY, CDR2 SVGAGI. This CDR3 comprises 16 residues. CDR3 loop: CASSYQLAVSTDTQYF. Written as DNA, the CDR3 is TGTGCCAGCAGTTACCAGCTAGCAGTTAGCACAGATACGCAGTATTTT.

The V and J genes are TRBV5-1 and TRBJ2-5, with 11 bases aligning to TRBD1. The V segment lost 3 bases and the J segment 2 bases; nucleotides outside the gene matches: 9. The CDR3 consists of 17 residues. The germline CDR1 and CDR2 sequences are SGHRS and YFSETQ. CDR3 coding DNA: TGCGCCAGCAGCTCCCCCGGGACAGGGGGGCGTCAAGAGACCCAGTACTTC. Translated, it gives CASSSPGTGGRQETQYF. Combining the CDR3 with reference TRBV5-1 and TRBJ2-5 gives the whole variable domain KAGVTQTPRYLIKTRGQQVTLSCSPISGHRSVSWYQQTPGQGLQFLFEYFSETQRNKGNFPGRFSGRQFSNSRSEMNVSTLELGDSALYLCASSSPGTGGRQETQYFGPGTRLLVL.

V and J are TRBV4-3 and TRBJ2-5; weak D call: TRBD2 (6 bases). This CDR3 region has 16 residues. Looked up from germline, CDR1 is LGHNA and CDR2 is YSLEER. The V end lost 1 base, the J end lost 5 bases, and 17 bases lay between the germline ends. CDR3 residues: CASSQGPGRQSETQYF. CDR3 in DNA: TGCGCCAGCAGCCAAGGACCCGGGAGACAGTCGGAGACCCAGTACTTC.

About this clonotype: Likely a read error: the CDR3 ends without its conserved phenylalanine or tryptophan. No DNA is shown, since the ends of the CDR3 on it are uncertain; the CDR3 is the one TCRdb lists. The CDR3: CASSPDGTGSRL. The V and J genes are TRBV18 and TRBJ2-3; TRBD1 reflects the table's D call only, with no check against the DNA. The CDR3 sequence runs 12 residues, both termini included. Germline V gene lookup returns CDR1 KGHSH and CDR2 LQKENI.

V gene TRBV7-9 combines with J gene TRBJ2-5; 10 bases are shared with TRBD2. Per the germline V gene, CDR1 is SEHNR and CDR2 is FQNEAQ (reference sequence). Germline trimming cut 3 bases from V and 3 bases from J; bases unmatched to any gene: 4. This CDR3 has 15 amino acids. CDR3 in amino acids: CASSFSGGPEETQYF. CDR3 nucleotide sequence: TGTGCCAGCAGCTTTAGCGGGGGGCCTGAAGAGACCCAGTACTTC.

The chain combines TRBV11-2 with TRBJ2-7; 12 bases agree with TRBD1. J lost 5 bases, V lost 5 bases, and 10 bases had no gene match. In germline, CDR1 is SGHAT, CDR2 FQNNGV. The CDR3 loop spans 16 amino acids. The CDR3 region has the DNA TGTGCCAGCAGCGCAATTCCCGGGACAGGGGGCCACGAGCAGTACTTC. Translated, it gives CASSAIPGTGGHEQYF.

This chain joins TRBV20-1 and TRBJ2-3; D remains ambiguous. Per the germline V gene, CDR1 is DFQATT and CDR2 is SNEGSKA (reference sequence). The length of the CDR3 is 12 residues. The V and J ends lost 3 bases and 0 bases respectively, with 4 bases between them. DNA of the CDR3: TGCAGTGCTAGTGAGAGCACAGATACGCAGTATTTT. This sequence encodes CSASESTDTQYF.

This clonotype was counted many times. The CDR3 is CASSQGNSYEQYF. CDR3 in DNA: TGTGCCAGCAGCCAGGGGAACTCCTACGAGCAGTACTTC. This rearrangement joins TRBV12-3 or TRBV12-4 to TRBJ2-7; D may be TRBD1 (6 bases). CDR3 length: 13 amino acids. Trimming stripped 6 bases from V and 0 bases from J, with 9 bases between.

This clonotype was detected a few times. The chain has TRBV21-1 and TRBJ2-4; the D segment call TRBD2 is taken from the table without a DNA check. TRBV21-1 is a pseudogene locus. The CDR3 runs to 19 residues. The CDR3 DNA follows: TGTGCCAGCATGGAATTGGCCCTTGCCAGGGAGGCCGCCAAAAACATTCAGTACTTC. Translation gives CASMELALAREAAKNIQYF.

This clonotype showed up many times. The chain joins TRBV6-5 to TRBJ1-5; no reliable D call. Germline values: CDR1 MNHEY, CDR2 SVGAGI. The CDR3 totals 13 residues. Trimming took off 0 bases at V and 7 bases at J, with 7 bases between the two ends. CDR3 bases: TGTGCCAGCAGTTACTCGCCTTTCCAGCCCCAGCATTTT. It codes for CASSYSPFQPQHF.

This clonotype has at least ten counts. The chain couples TRBV10-3 to TRBJ1-1, with D tentatively TRBD1 (5 bases). The CDR3 has 16 amino acids. Germline V gene data show CDR1 as ENHRY and CDR2 as SYGVKD. Trimming took off 0 bases at V and 2 bases at J, with 13 bases between the two ends. CDR3 nucleotides: TGTGCCATCAGTGAGTCGTGGGGGGTAGGAAACACTGAAGCTTTCTTT. Protein sequence: CAISESWGVGNTEAFF.